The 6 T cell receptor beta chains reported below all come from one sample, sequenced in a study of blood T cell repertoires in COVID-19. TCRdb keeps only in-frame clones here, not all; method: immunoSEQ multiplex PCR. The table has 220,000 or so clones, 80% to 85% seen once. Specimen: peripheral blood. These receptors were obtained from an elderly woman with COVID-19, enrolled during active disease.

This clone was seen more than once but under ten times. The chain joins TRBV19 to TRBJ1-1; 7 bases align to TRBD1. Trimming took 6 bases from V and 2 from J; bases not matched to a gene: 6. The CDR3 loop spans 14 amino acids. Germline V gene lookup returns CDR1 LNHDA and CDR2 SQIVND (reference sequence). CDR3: CASRVTGSNTEAFF. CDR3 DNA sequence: TGTGCCAGTAGGGTGACAGGGAGTAACACTGAAGCTTTCTTT.

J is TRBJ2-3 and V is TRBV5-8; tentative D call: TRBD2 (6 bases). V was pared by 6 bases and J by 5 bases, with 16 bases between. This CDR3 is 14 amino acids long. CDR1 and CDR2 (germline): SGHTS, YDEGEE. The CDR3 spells CASNSGDPGDTQYF. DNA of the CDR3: TGTGCCAGCAATAGCGGAGATCCTGGAGATACGCAGTATTTT.

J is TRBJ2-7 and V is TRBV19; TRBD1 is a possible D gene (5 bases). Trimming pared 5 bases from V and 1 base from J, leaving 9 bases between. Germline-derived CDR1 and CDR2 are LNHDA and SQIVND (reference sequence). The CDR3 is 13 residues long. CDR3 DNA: TGTGCCAGTAGTCCCCGACAGTCCTACGAGCAGTACTTC. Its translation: CASSPRQSYEQYF.

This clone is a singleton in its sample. CDR3 DNA: TGTGCCAGCAGTTCCGGGGAGACCCAGTACTTC. Its translation is CASSSGETQYF. This chain joins TRBV3-1 (or the pseudogene TRBV3-2) and TRBJ2-5; D ambiguous. Trimming took 6 bases from V and 5 from J, leaving 7 bases between them. CDR3 length: 11 residues. Germline assignment: CDR1 LGHDT and CDR2 YNNKEL (reference sequence).

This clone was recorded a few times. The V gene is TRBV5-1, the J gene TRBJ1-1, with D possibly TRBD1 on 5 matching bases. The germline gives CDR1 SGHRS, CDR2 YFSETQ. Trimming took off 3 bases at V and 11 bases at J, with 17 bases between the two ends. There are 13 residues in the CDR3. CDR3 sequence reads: CASSSTAPHGAFF. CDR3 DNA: TGCGCCAGCAGCTCGACAGCTCCACATGGGGCTTTCTTT. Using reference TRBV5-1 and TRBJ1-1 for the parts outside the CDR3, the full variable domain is KAGVTQTPRYLIKTRGQQVTLSCSPISGHRSVSWYQQTPGQGLQFLFEYFSETQRNKGNFPGRFSGRQFSNSRSEMNVSTLELGDSALYLCASSSTAPHGAFFGQGTRLTVV.

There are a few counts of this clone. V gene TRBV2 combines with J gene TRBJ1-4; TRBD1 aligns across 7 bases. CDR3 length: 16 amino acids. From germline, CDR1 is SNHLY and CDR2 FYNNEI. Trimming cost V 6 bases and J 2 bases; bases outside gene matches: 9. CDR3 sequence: CASSSQGLGTNEKLFF. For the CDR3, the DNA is TGTGCCAGCAGCTCACAGGGGTTGGGGACTAATGAAAAACTGTTTTTT. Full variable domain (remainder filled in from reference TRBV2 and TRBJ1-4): EPEVTQTPSHQVTQMGQEVILRCVPISNHLYFYWYRQILGQKVEFLVSFYNNEISEKSEIFDDQFSVERPDGSNFTLKIRSTKLEDSAMYFCASSSQGLGTNEKLFFGSGTQLSVL.